A selection of T cell receptor beta chains follows, all from one sample in a study of monozygotic twins with inflammatory bowel disease. TCRdb re-called the 5' RACE reads and catalogs CDR3 proteins one per entry, DNA excluded. The sample totals some 200,000 distinct CDR3 sequences. The specimen was blood. These TCRs come from a human donor with ulcerative colitis or Crohn's disease, or a healthy co-twin of an affected twin (not recorded which). CDR3s include the opening cysteine and the closing phenylalanine or tryptophan. Where a row states a size, it is once, few, many or the class of an expanded clone; other rows omit it.

clone size	V gene	J gene	CDR3 protein
NA	TRBV28	TRBJ2-7	CASSLRGPYEQYF
NA	TRBV27	TRBJ2-7	CASSFRLAGGPNEQYF
NA	TRBV18	TRBJ2-5	CASSPGLAVQKTQYF
NA	TRBV7-8	TRBJ2-3	CASSLALVAGGTDTQYF
NA	TRBV20-1	TRBJ1-2	CSALLGQGKERF
NA	TRBV12-3/TRBV12-4	TRBJ2-3	CASSPYYSSTDTQYF
NA	TRBV11-1	TRBJ2-1	CASSSRGGLADEQFF
NA	TRBV24-1	TRBJ2-7	CATSERSGEQYF
NA	TRBV7-7	TRBJ2-3	CASSLTSASTDTQYF
NA	TRBV29-1	TRBJ2-2	CSVGRDTGELFF
NA	TRBV6-6	TRBJ2-5	CASSYVRGSETQYF
NA	TRBV5-4	TRBJ2-2	CASTLTSGNTGELFF
NA	TRBV5-1	TRBJ2-3	CASSPLGGPADTQYF
NA	TRBV7-2	TRBJ2-6	CASSFPGTSGANVLTF
NA	TRBV28	TRBJ2-3	CASLFPAPHSETHGTDTQYF
NA	TRBV3-1	TRBJ2-3	CASSQDKTSGYTDTQYF
NA	TRBV7-7	TRBJ2-7	CASSLLGADEQYF
NA	TRBV10-3	TRBJ1-4	CAISAGRGTDEKLFF
NA	TRBV4-2	TRBJ2-1	CASSHSTSATSNEQFF
NA	TRBV7-8	TRBJ2-2	CASSLASRSVGELFF
NA	TRBV19	TRBJ2-2	CASSPPPGLAGGMSATGELFF
NA	TRBV2	TRBJ1-3	CASRTTGNTIYF
NA	TRBV5-1	TRBJ1-1	CASRGGGTEAFF
NA	TRBV7-6	TRBJ2-1	CASSHPGLAGVASYNEQFF
NA	TRBV20-1	TRBJ2-1	CSARVRTASSYNEQFF
NA	TRBV6-1	TRBJ2-1	CASSESSGSDEQFF
NA	TRBV20-1	TRBJ1-4	CSARGDRGFATNEKLFF
NA	TRBV27	TRBJ1-1	CASSWSGQRNTEAFF
NA	TRBV5-1	TRBJ1-4	CASRPGTANEKLFF
NA	TRBV7-6	TRBJ1-1	CASSQSFDTEAFF
NA	TRBV6-1	TRBJ2-1	CASSPLRGVLGTYNEQFF
NA	TRBV4-2	TRBJ1-4	CASSQTGLGEKLFF
NA	TRBV5-4	TRBJ1-2	CASSLLGSENYGYTF
NA	TRBV29-1	TRBJ2-1	CSAIRGTNNEQFF
NA	TRBV6-2/TRBV6-3	TRBJ2-1	CASNKRVYNEQFF
NA	TRBV11-3	TRBJ2-2	CASSFVDTGELFF
NA	TRBV6-5	TRBJ1-1	CASSSVLKNTEAFF
NA	TRBV24-1	TRBJ2-2	CATSVSLGTSNTGELFF
NA	TRBV5-1	TRBJ2-2	CASSNWGTVNTGELFF
NA	TRBV29-1	TRBJ1-2	CSVEVGQGGYGYTF
NA	TRBV5-1	TRBJ1-2	CASREDSQGNGYTF
NA	TRBV7-2	TRBJ1-5	CASSSSSNQPQHF
NA	TRBV7-2	TRBJ2-1	CASSLRPGTSGGAYNEQFF
NA	TRBV7-2	TRBJ1-1	CASSWGTGGLGTEAFF
NA	TRBV5-1	TRBJ2-2	CASSWDRGGGELFF
NA	TRBV4-3	TRBJ2-1	CASSQDSGSYNEQFF
NA	TRBV7-9	TRBJ1-1	CASQSSPDTSTEAFF
medium-sized	TRBV27	TRBJ1-3	CASSSFSGNTIYF
NA	TRBV7-8	TRBJ1-6	CASSFRTAGGTPLHF
NA	TRBV5-1	TRBJ1-1	CASSLKVGVGDTEAFF
NA	TRBV25-1	TRBJ2-3	CASSELDASSTQYF
NA	TRBV15	TRBJ2-3	CATSRDASGASQYF